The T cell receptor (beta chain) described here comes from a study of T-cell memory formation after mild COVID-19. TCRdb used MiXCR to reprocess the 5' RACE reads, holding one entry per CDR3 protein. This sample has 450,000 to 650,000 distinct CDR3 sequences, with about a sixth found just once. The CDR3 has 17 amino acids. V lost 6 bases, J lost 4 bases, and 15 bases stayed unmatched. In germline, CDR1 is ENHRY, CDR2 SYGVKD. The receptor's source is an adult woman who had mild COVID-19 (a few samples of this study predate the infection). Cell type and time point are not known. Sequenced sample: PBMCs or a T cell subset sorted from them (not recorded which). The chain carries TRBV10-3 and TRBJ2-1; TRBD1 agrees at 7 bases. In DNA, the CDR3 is TGTGCCATCAGAAACCATGAGGGGACAGACTTGTACAATGAGCAGTTCTTC. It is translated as CAIRNHEGTDLYNEQFF.